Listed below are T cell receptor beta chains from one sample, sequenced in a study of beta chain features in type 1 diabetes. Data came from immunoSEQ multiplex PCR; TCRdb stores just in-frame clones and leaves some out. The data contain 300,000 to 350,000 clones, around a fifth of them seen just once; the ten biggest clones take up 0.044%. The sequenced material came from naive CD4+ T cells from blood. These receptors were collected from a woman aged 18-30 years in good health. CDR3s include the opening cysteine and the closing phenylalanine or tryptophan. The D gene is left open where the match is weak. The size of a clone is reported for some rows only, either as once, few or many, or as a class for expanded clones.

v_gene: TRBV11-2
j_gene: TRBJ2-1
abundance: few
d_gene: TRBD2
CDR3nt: TGTGCCAGCAGCGGACCGGGGGGCAATGAGCAGTTCTTC
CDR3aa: CASSGPGGNEQFF

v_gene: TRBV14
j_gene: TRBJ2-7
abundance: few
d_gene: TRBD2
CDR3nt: TGTGCCAGCAGCCGCCGACCGCTAGCGGGAAGGTACGAGCAGTACTTC
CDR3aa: CASSRRPLAGRYEQYF

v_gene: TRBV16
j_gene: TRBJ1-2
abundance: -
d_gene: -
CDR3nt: TGTGCCAGCAGCCAATCTGCAGGGGCGGATTATGGCTACACCTTC
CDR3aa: CASSQSAGADYGYTF

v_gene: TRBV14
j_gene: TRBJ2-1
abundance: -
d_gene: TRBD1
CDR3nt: TGTGCCAGCAGCCAGCTCGGGACAGGCCCCTACAATGAGCAGTTCTTC
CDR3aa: CASSQLGTGPYNEQFF

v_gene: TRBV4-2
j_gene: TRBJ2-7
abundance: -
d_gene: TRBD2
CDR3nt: TGTGCCAGCAGCCTAACACTAGCGGGGTTACACCTGGAGCAGTACTTC
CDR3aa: CASSLTLAGLHLEQYF

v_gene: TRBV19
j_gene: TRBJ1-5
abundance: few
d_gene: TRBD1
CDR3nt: TGTGCCAGTAGCGGACAGGGAGATCAGCCCCAGCATTTT
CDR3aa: CASSGQGDQPQHF

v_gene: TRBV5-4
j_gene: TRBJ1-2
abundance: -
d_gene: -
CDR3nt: TGTGCCAGCAATCTCTGGGCCTCTCTTCGAAGCTACACCTTC
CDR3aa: CASNLWASLRSYTF

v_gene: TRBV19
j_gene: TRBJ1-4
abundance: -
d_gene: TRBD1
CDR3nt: TGTGCCAGTAAGAAGCAGGGGGACCGTCCGGAAAAACTGTTTTTT
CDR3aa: CASKKQGDRPEKLFF

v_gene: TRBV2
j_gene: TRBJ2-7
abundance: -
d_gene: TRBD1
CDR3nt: TGTGCCAGCAGTGCAGGACAGGGGAGCGACGAGCAGTACTTC
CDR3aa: CASSAGQGSDEQYF

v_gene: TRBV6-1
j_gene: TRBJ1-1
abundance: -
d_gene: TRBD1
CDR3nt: TGTGCCAGCACCGTTGACAGGGGCACTGAAGCTTTCTTT
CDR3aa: CASTVDRGTEAFF

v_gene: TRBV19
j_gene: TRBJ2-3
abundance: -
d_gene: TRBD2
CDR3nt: TGTGCCAGTAGTATAGCCCTAGCGGGCACAGATACGCAGTATTTT
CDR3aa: CASSIALAGTDTQYF